This TCR beta chain stems from a study of blood T cell repertoires in COVID-19. Unmatched junction bases numbered 2, after V lost 1 base and J lost 6 bases. The germline gives CDR1 SGHTA, CDR2 FQGNSA. There are 14 residues in the CDR3. Profiling relied on immunoSEQ multiplex PCR, and the TCRdb table lists in-frame clones only, not all of them. Among a few hundred thousand clones listed, 85% to 90% were seen once. Of note for this clone: Other DNA sequences of this sample code for an identical CDR3.

Sequenced sample: PBMCs or T cells enriched from blood (not recorded which). This chain uses TRBV7-2 with TRBJ2-2; 7 bases agree with TRBD2. The sequence was obtained from a woman aged 45-59 years who had been exposed to COVID-19. The CDR3 region is CASSLVGGAGELFF. The DNA for the CDR3 is TGTGCCAGCAGCTTAGTTGGGGGGGCCGGGGAGCTGTTTTTT.